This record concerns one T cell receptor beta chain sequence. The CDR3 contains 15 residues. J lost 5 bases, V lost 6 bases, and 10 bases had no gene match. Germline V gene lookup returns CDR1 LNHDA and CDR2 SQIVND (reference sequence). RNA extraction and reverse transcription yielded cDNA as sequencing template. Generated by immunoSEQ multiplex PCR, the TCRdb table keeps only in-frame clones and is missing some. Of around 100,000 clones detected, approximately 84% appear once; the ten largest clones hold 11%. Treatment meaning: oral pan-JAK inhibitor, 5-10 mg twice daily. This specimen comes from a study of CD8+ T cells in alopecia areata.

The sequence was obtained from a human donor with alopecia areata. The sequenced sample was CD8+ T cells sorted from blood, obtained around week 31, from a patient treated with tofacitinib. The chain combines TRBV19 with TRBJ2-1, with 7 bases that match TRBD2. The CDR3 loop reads CASREGRDYNNEQFF. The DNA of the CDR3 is TGTGCCAGTAGAGAAGGTCGGGACTATAACAATGAGCAGTTCTTC.